This T cell receptor beta chain appears in the sequencing data of a study of cytomegalovirus exposure and HLA in healthy donors. Findings and limits, study-wide: While the bulk of TCR sequences proved rare, some public TCRs turned up in many donors. Available immune exposure information was restricted to CMV serostatus only.

The germline V and J ends were trimmed by 3 bases and 1 base, with 4 bases remaining between them. The CDR3 sequence is 11 residues long. Germline lookup yields CDR1 DFQATT and CDR2 SNEGSKA (reference sequence). The PCR was carried out with 60 Vbeta primers and 13 Jbeta primers. Assay used: immunoSEQ multiplex PCR; TCRdb lists only in-frame clones, some missing. This table has 100,000 to 150,000 clones, roughly 80% appearing once. This clone has more than one count but fewer than ten. The antigen is unknown. The chain carries TRBV20-1 and TRBJ2-7; D unclear. The clonotype was recovered from a female donor in good health and CMV-seronegative. Material for sequencing was PBMCs. DNA of the CDR3: TGCAGTGCTAGGACTTCCTACGAGCAGTACTTC. It is translated as CSARTSYEQYF.